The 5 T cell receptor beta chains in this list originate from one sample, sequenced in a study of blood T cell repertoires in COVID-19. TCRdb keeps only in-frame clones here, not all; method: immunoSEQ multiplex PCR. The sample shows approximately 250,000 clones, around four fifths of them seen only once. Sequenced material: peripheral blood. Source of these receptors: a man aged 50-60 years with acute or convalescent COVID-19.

Written as DNA, the CDR3 is TGTGCCAGCAGCGCTTACCAAGGGGGCTTGTACGAGCAGTACTTC. It encodes CASSAYQGGLYEQYF. The gene calls are TRBV3-1 (or the pseudogene TRBV3-2) and TRBJ2-7; 7 bases align to TRBD1. The CDR3 totals 15 residues. The ends lost 5 bases at V and 4 bases at J; junction bases unmatched: 11. From germline, CDR1 is LGHDT and CDR2 YNNKEL (reference sequence).

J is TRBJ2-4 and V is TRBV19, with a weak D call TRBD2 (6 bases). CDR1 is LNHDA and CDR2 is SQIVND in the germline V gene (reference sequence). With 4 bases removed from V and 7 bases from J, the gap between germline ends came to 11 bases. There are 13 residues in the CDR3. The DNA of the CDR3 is TGTGCCAGTAGTAGGGGACTCTCGAACATTCAGTACTTC. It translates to CASSRGLSNIQYF. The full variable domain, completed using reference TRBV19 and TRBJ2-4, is DGGITQSPKYLFRKEGQNVTLSCEQNLNHDAMYWYRQDPGQGLRLIYYSQIVNDFQKGDIAEGYSVSREKKESFPLTVTSAQKNPTAFYLCASSRGLSNIQYFGAGTRLSVL.

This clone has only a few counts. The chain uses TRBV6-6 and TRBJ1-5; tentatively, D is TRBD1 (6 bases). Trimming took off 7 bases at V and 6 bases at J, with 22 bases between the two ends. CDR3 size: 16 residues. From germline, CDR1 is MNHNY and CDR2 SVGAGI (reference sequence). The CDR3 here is CASTQSQGRPSQPQHF. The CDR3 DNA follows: TGTGCCAGCACTCAAAGCCAGGGGCGCCCAAGTCAGCCCCAGCATTTT.

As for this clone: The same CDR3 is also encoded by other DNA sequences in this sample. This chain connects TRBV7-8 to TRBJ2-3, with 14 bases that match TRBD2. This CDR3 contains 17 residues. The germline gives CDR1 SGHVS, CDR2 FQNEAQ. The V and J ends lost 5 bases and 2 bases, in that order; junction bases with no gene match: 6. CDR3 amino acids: CASSPGTSGGLTDTQYF. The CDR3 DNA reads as TGTGCCAGCAGCCCAGGGACTAGCGGGGGACTCACAGATACGCAGTATTTT.

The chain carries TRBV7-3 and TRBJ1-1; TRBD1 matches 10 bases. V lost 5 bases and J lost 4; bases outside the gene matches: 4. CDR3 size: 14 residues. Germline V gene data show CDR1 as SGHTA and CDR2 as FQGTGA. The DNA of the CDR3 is TGTGCCAGCAGCCCGGGGACAGGGGTCACTGAAGCTTTCTTT. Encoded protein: CASSPGTGVTEAFF.